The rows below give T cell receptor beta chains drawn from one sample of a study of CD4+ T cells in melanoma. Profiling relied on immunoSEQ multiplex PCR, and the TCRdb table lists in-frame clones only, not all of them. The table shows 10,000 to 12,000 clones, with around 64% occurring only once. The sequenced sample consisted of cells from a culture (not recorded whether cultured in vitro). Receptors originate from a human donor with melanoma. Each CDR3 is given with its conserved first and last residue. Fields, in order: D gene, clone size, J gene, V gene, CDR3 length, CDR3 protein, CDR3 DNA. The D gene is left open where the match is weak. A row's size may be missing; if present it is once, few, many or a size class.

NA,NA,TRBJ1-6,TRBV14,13,CASSQALGSPLHF,TGTGCCAGCAGCCAAGCTCTAGGTTCACCCCTCCACTTT
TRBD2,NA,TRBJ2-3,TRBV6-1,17,CASSEVAGGRPLGTQYF,TGTGCCAGCAGTGAAGTAGCGGGGGGCCGCCCCTTGGGTACGCAGTATTTT
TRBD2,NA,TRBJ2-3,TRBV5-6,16,CASSKTSGGKADTQYF,TGTGCCAGCAGCAAAACTAGCGGGGGTAAGGCAGATACGCAGTATTTT
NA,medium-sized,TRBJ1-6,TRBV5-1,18,CASSPGGAQSSYNSPLHF,TGCGCCAGCAGCCCGGGAGGGGCTCAGAGCTCCTATAATTCACCCCTCCACTTT
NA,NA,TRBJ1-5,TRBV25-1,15,CASSESGSANQPQHF,TGTGCCAGCAGTGAATCAGGCAGTGCGAATCAGCCCCAGCATTTT
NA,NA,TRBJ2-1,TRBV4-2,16,CASSQVSGGRDNEQFF,TGTGCCAGCAGCCAAGTATCGGGGGGCCGCGACAATGAGCAGTTCTTC
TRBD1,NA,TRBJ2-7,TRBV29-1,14,CSVRSGTVGGEQYF,TGCAGCGTTAGATCCGGGACAGTGGGCGGCGAGCAGTACTTC
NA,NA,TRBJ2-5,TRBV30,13,CAWSTGVRETQYF,TGTGCCTGGAGTACAGGAGTTCGAGAGACCCAGTACTTC
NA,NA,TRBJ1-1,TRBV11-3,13,CASSLGDGREAFF,TGTGCCAGCAGCTTAGGTGATGGCAGGGAAGCTTTCTTT
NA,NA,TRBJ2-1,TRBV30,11,CAWRDYNEQFF,TGTGCCTGGAGGGACTACAATGAGCAGTTCTTC
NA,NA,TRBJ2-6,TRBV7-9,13,CASKISGANVLTF,TGTGCCAGCAAGATCTCCGGGGCCAACGTCCTGACTTTC
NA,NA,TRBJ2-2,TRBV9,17,CASSQRPADRNTGELFF,TGTGCCAGTTCTCAAAGACCGGCAGACCGAAACACCGGGGAGCTGTTTTTT
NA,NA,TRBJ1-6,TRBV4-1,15,CASSHPQPSNSPLHF,TGCGCCAGCAGCCATCCACAGCCTAGTAATTCACCCCTCCACTTT
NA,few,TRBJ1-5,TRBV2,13,CASSHWANQPQHF,TGTGCCAGCAGCCATTGGGCGAATCAGCCCCAGCATTTT
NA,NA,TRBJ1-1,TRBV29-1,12,CSVVWSLQEAFF,TGCAGCGTTGTTTGGTCTCTCCAAGAAGCTTTCTTT
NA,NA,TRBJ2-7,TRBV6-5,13,CASSEGYSYEQYF,TGTGCCAGCAGTGAGGGCTACTCCTACGAGCAGTACTTC
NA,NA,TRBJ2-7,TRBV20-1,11,CSARSDYEQYF,TGCAGTGCTAGGTCGGACTACGAGCAGTACTTC
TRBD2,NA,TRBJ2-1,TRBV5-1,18,CASSYHRTSGGSYNEQFF,TGCGCCAGCAGCTACCACCGGACTAGCGGGGGGTCCTACAATGAGCAGTTCTTC
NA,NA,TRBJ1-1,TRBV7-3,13,CASSFSQGTEAFF,TGTGCCAGCAGCTTCTCTCAGGGCACTGAAGCTTTCTTT
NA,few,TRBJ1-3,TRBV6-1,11,CASGRGHPIYF,TGTGCCAGCGGTCGGGGGCACCCCATATATTTT
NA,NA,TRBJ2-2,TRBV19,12,CALHDRTGELFF,TGTGCCCTGCACGACCGCACCGGGGAGCTGTTTTTT
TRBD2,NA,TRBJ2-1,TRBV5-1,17,CASSLSWTSGGYNEQFF,TGCGCCAGCAGCTTAAGTTGGACTAGCGGGGGCTACAATGAGCAGTTCTTC
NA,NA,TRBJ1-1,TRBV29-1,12,CSVEKQNTEAFF,TGCAGCGTCGAAAAACAGAACACTGAAGCTTTCTTT
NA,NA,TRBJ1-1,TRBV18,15,CASSPISAEYTEAFF,TGTGCCAGCTCACCTATTTCGGCTGAGTACACTGAAGCTTTCTTT
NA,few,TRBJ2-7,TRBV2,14,CASKTQGKSYEQYF,TGTGCCAGCAAAACACAGGGCAAGTCCTACGAGCAGTACTTC
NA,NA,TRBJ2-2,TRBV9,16,CASSVLDSTNTGELFF,TGTGCCAGCAGCGTCCTGGACAGCACGAACACCGGGGAGCTGTTTTTT
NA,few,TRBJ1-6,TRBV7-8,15,CASRDYRGLISPLHF,TGTGCCAGCAGAGACTACCGGGGGCTGATTTCACCCCTCCACTTT
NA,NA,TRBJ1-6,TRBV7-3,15,CASSPRSSYNSPLHF,TGTGCCAGCAGCCCAAGAAGCTCCTATAATTCACCCCTCCACTTT
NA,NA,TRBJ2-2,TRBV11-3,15,CASSPWGTDTGELFF,TGTGCCAGCAGCCCTTGGGGGACGGACACCGGGGAGCTGTTTTTT